The 17 T cell receptor beta chains given below trace back to one sample, sequenced in a study of blood T cells in healthy people across ages. Through a sample-barcoded 5' primer and a J-beta primer mix, a second PCR was run for roughly 6 to 12 cycles. TCRdb reprocessed the 5' RACE reads via MiXCR and lists one record per CDR3 protein. Among some 1.7 million distinct CDR3 sequences, under 30% were seen once, and the ten largest hold roughly 8.2%. Sequenced sample: blood. Every receptor here comes from a woman in her 30s in good health.

As to this clonotype: At one end the junction does not follow the germline gene, possibly because of a read error. The chain has TRBV29-1 and TRBJ2-7, with D unclear. The germline gives CDR1 SQVTM, CDR2 ANQGSEA. The CDR3 extends over 14 amino acids. The CDR3 DNA follows: TGCAGCGTTGAAGCCCTGGACGGCTCCCACGAGCAGTACTTC. It translates to CSVEALDGSHEQYF.

In this sample, this clonotype turned up many times. The CDR3, as DNA: TGTGCCAGCAGCTTCCGGGACAGGAGCTCTGGGGCCAACGTCCTGACTTTC. It yields the protein CASSFRDRSSGANVLTF. J is TRBJ2-6 and V is TRBV11-2, with 8 bases identical to TRBD1. Unmatched junction bases numbered 4, after V lost 3 bases and J lost 0 bases. This CDR3 region has 17 residues. Germline values: CDR1 SGHAT, CDR2 FQNNGV.

This clonotype was picked up one time. This chain joins TRBV6-5 and TRBJ1-1; 7 nucleotides match TRBD1. The CDR3 spans 18 residues. V lost 3 bases to trimming and J lost 4 bases; unmatched junction nucleotides: 17. In germline, CDR1 is MNHEY, CDR2 SVGAGI. Here the CDR3 DNA reads TGTGCCAGCAGTTATTCGGAGGGGGCGACAGGGATATCCACTGAAGCTTTCTTT. It yields the protein CASSYSEGATGISTEAFF.

The genes are TRBV29-1 and TRBJ2-5, with 9 bases lining up with TRBD1. V gave up 1 base and J gave up 4 bases; unmatched junction bases: 4. From germline, CDR1 is SQVTM and CDR2 ANQGSEA. The CDR3 loop spans 14 amino acids. This chain's CDR3 is CSVEGDRVSETQYF. The CDR3 bases are TGCAGCGTTGAAGGGGACAGGGTATCAGAGACCCAGTACTTC.

In this sample, this clonotype turned up many times. The chain carries TRBV6-2 or TRBV6-3 and TRBJ2-5, with 7 bases fitting TRBD1. The V and J ends lost 8 bases and 2 bases, in that order; junction bases with no gene match: 8. CDR1 and CDR2 (germline): MNHEY, SVGEGT. The length of the CDR3 is 14 residues. The CDR3 loop reads CASRRTGRQETQYF. The CDR3 nucleotides read TGTGCCAGCCGACGGACAGGTCGACAAGAGACCCAGTACTTC.

Many counts were recorded for this clonotype. The chain employs TRBV20-1 and TRBJ2-4, with D possibly TRBD2 on 5 matching bases. The V end was cut by 3 bases, the J end by 0 bases, with 6 bases between. The CDR3 totals 13 residues. Germline V gives CDR1 DFQATT, CDR2 SNEGSKA (reference sequence). The CDR3 protein is CSASGIAKNIQYF. The CDR3 bases are TGCAGTGCTAGCGGGATAGCCAAAAACATTCAGTACTTC.

This clonotype was counted many times. This rearrangement joins TRBV5-1 to TRBJ1-2; tentatively, D is TRBD1 (6 bases). Germline V gene data show CDR1 as SGHRS and CDR2 as YFSETQ. V lost 2 bases, J lost 7 bases, and 12 bases lay in between. The CDR3 is 13 amino acids. CDR3 DNA: TGCGCCAGCAGCTTCTCGACAGGTTCTGGCTACACCTTC. It codes for CASSFSTGSGYTF.

The sample holds many counts of this clonotype. The CDR3 here is CSVVGSGGYEQYF. DNA for the CDR3: TGCAGCGTTGTGGGTAGCGGGGGCTACGAGCAGTACTTC. The V and J genes are TRBV29-1 and TRBJ2-7; 9 bases line up with TRBD2. The V gene end was trimmed by 4 bases and the J gene end by 3 bases; junction bases not matched to a gene: 4. This CDR3 is 13 amino acids long. Germline CDR1 and CDR2: SQVTM and ANQGSEA.

Only a few counts were recorded for this clonotype. The chain couples TRBV7-6 to TRBJ2-3; D possibly corresponds to TRBD1 (5 bases). CDR1 SGHVS and CDR2 FNYEAQ come from the germline V gene. The CDR3 covers 18 residues. Trimming cost V 4 bases and J 0 bases, with 20 bases left between them. In nucleotides, the CDR3 is TGTGCCAGCAGCTCCAGGGCCGGACAAACAACTAGCACAGATACGCAGTATTTT. This codes for CASSSRAGQTTSTDTQYF.

V is TRBV6-2 or TRBV6-3 and J is TRBJ1-1; D possibly corresponds to TRBD1 (6 bases). Germline V CDR1 and CDR2: MNHEY, SVGEGT. The CDR3 covers 15 residues. Trimming removed 6 bases at V and 4 bases at J, with 18 bases between. Written as DNA, the CDR3 is TGTGCCAGCAGCCCTGGACAGCCACCTCGCACTGAAGCTTTCTTT. Protein sequence: CASSPGQPPRTEAFF.

This clonotype was counted only a few times. This rearrangement joins TRBV28 to TRBJ1-5; D unresolved. Germline V gene data show CDR1 as MDHEN and CDR2 as SYDVKM. There are 12 residues in the CDR3. V gave up 6 bases and J gave up 9 bases, with 12 bases separating them. As DNA, the CDR3 is TGTGCCAGCAGCTTAGGGCCCCGGCCCCAGCATTTT. It translates to CASSLGPRPQHF. The variable domain in full, with the rest retrieved from reference TRBV28 and TRBJ1-5, is DVKVTQSSRYLVKRTGEKVFLECVQDMDHENMFWYRQDPGLGLRLIYFSYDVKMKEKGDIPEGYSVSREKKERFSLILESASTNQTSMYLCASSLGPRPQHFGDGTRLSIL.

This clonotype was observed a few times. The gene calls are TRBV2 and TRBJ2-7; D may correspond to TRBD1 or TRBD2 (5 bases each). V dropped 1 base and J dropped 0 bases, with 10 bases sitting between them. Per the germline V gene, CDR1 is SNHLY and CDR2 is FYNNEI. The CDR3 extends over 15 amino acids. The CDR3 spells CASSEGSGPSYEQYF. For the CDR3, the DNA is TGTGCCAGCAGTGAAGGGTCGGGGCCCTCCTACGAGCAGTACTTC.

This clonotype was observed many times. The rearrangement uses TRBV7-9 and TRBJ2-7; 7 nucleotides align to TRBD1. The junction had 18 bases not matched to a gene; V was cut back by 3 bases and J by 4 bases. The germline V gene has CDR1 SEHNR and CDR2 FQNEAQ (reference sequence). This CDR3 has 18 residues. The CDR3 sequence: CASSFGTAHLMFLYEQYF. CDR3 coding DNA: TGTGCCAGCAGCTTCGGGACAGCACACCTTATGTTTCTTTACGAGCAGTACTTC.

This clonotype was counted only a few times. The chain uses TRBV7-2 and TRBJ1-6; D uncertain. The CDR3 runs to 14 residues. Germline-derived CDR1 and CDR2 are SGHTA and FQGNSA. V lost 1 base and J 7 bases, leaving 8 bases between the germline ends. The CDR3 DNA reads as TGTGCCAGCAGCTTAGGGCTCGAAAATTCACCCCTCCACTTT. It is translated as CASSLGLENSPLHF.

Concerning this clonotype: The junction departs from germline at one end; a sequencing error may be responsible. The rearrangement links TRBV28 to TRBJ1-2; D remains ambiguous. The CDR3 contains 12 residues. Per the germline V gene, CDR1 is MDHEN and CDR2 is SYDVKM. CDR3 protein: CASSLRAYCYTF. The CDR3 DNA follows: TGTGCCAGCAGTTTAAGAGCCTATTGCTACACCTTC.

This clonotype was counted many times. V usage is TRBV20-1 and J usage is TRBJ2-3; D gene uncertain. Germline V gene data show CDR1 as DFQATT and CDR2 as SNEGSKA (reference sequence). The CDR3 covers 11 residues. Trimming removed 5 bases from V and 3 bases from J, with 6 bases in between. CDR3 sequence: CSAPLTDTQYF. The CDR3 nucleotides read TGCAGTGCTCCACTTACAGATACGCAGTATTTT.

This clonotype has just a few counts. This chain links TRBV12-3 or TRBV12-4 with TRBJ2-5; weak D call: TRBD2 (6 bases). The length of the CDR3 is 15 residues. The ends were cut back, 7 bases at V and 5 bases at J, with 20 bases in the middle. The CDR3 bases are TGTGCCAGCACCGTAGGAGGTCCCGGAGGGGAGACCCAGTACTTC. Its translation is CASTVGGPGGETQYF.